The clone carrying this TCR beta chain was found a few times. Just one base apart from a much larger clone, this may be a read error. The study extracted blood RNA from unsorted whole blood and also extracted germline DNA. Priming with a constant-region primer yielded TCR beta cDNA from approximately 500 ng total RNA. For TCR beta, libraries were produced by three nested multiplex PCR rounds using slightly modified ARM-PCR. Two initial PCR rounds of around 9 cycles each paired TRBV1-TRBV30 forward primers with a C-beta reverse primer. TCRdb ran MiXCR on the multiplex PCR reads and lists one entry per CDR3 protein. The data hold hundreds of thousands of distinct CDR3 sequences, with roughly 60% observed a single time. The CDR3 length is 17 residues. Germline values: CDR1 SGHAT, CDR2 FQNNGV. The sample originates from a study of tumor-infiltrating lymphocytes in primary liver carcinoma.

The V and J genes are TRBV11-2 and TRBJ2-3; 9 nucleotides agree with TRBD2. The sequencing input was peripheral blood. The sequence came from a woman younger than 45 with primary liver carcinoma and hepatitis B virus infection. The CDR3 spells CASSLEASGGFTDTHYF. The DNA of the CDR3 is TGTGCCAGCAGCTTAGAGGCGAGCGGGGGGTTCACAGATACGCACTATTTT.